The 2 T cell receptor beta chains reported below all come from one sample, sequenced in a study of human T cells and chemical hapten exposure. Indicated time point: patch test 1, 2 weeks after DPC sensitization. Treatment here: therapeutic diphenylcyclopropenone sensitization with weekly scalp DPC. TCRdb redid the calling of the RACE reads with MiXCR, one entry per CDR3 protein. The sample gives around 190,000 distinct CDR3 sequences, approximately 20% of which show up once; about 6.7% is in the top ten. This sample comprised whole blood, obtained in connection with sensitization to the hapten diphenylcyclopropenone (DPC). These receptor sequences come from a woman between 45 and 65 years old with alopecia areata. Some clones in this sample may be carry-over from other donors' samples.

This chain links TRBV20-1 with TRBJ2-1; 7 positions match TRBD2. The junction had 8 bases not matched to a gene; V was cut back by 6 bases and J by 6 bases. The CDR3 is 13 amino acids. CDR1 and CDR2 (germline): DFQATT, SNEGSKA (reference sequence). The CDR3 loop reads CSAKQLATNEQFF. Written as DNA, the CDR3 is TGCAGTGCGAAGCAACTAGCGACCAATGAGCAGTTCTTC.

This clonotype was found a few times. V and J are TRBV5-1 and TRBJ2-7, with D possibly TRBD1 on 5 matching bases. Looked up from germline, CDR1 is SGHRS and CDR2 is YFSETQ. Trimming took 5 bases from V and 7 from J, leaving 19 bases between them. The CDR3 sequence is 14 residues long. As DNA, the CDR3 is TGCGCCAGCAGAGACAGATTACGAAATCTGGAGCAGTACTTC. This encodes CASRDRLRNLEQYF.